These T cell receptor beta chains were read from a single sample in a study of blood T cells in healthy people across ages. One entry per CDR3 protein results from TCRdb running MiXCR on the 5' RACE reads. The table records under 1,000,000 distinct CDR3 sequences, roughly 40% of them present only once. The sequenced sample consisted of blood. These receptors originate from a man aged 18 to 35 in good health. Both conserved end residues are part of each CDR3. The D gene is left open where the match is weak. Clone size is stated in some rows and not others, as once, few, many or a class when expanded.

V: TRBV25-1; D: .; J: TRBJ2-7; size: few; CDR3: CASSTRARGTRSFYEQYF; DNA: TGTGCCAGCAGTACCCGCGCCCGTGGGACACGGAGCTTCTACGAGCAGTACTTC
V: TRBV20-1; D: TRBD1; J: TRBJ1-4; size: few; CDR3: CSASPQGTYEKLFF; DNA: TGCAGTGCTAGCCCACAGGGGACTTATGAAAAACTGTTTTTT
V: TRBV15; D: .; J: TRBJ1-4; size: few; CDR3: CATSKRSRTVEKLFF; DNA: TGTGCCACCAGCAAACGGTCCCGGACGGTAGAAAAACTGTTTTTT
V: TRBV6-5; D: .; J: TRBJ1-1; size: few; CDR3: CASRTTEPSPEAFF; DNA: TGTGCCAGCAGGACGACCGAGCCCTCACCTGAAGCTTTCTTT
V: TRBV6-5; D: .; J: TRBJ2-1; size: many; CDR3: CASSYSRGYNEQFF; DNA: TGTGCCAGCAGTTACTCGAGGGGCTACAATGAGCAGTTCTTC
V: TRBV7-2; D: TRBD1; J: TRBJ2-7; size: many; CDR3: CASSLVGQGYEQYF; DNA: TGTGCCAGCAGCTTAGTGGGACAGGGCTACGAGCAGTACTTC
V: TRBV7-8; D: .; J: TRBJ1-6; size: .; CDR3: CASRKGQLNSPLHF; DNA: TGTGCCAGCAGAAAAGGGCAGCTCAATTCGCCCCTCCACTTT
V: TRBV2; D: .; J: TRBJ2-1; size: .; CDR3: CASSRMVGAEQFF; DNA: TGTGCCAGCAGTAGGATGGTTGGTGCTGAGCAGTTCTTC
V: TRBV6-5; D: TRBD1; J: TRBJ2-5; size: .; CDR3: CASSYSGGAWETQYF; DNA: TGTGCCAGCAGTTACTCAGGGGGCGCCTGGGAGACCCAGTACTTC
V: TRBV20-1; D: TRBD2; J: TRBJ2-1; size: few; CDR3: CSARDHGGTDHEQFF; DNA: TGCAGTGCTAGAGATCACGGGGGGACGGACCATGAGCAGTTCTTC
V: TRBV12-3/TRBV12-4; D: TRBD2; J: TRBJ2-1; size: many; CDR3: CASSETSGSYNEQFF; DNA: TGTGCCAGCAGCGAGACTAGCGGCTCCTACAATGAGCAGTTCTTC
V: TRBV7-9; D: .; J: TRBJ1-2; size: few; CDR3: CASSPAGVFGYTF; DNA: TGTGCCAGCAGCCCGGCTGGCGTGTTTGGCTACACCTTC
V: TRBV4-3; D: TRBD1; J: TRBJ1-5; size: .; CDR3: CASSQDQLRTGGYSNQPQHF; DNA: TGCGCCAGCAGCCAAGATCAACTTAGGACAGGGGGATATAGCAATCAGCCCCAGCATTTT
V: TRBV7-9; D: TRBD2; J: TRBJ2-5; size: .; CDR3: CASSSWTSGGETQYF; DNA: TGTGCCAGCAGCTCATGGACTAGCGGGGGGGAGACCCAGTACTTC
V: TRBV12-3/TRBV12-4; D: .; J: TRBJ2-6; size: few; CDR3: CASRSTGSGANVLTF; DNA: TGTGCCAGCAGAAGCACAGGGTCTGGGGCCAACGTCCTGACTTTC
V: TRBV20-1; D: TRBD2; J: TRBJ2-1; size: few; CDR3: CSGGVRNEQFF; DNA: TGCAGCGGGGGGGTCAGGAATGAGCAGTTCTTC
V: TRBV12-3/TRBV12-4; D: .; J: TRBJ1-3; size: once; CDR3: CASSPHPGGNTIYF; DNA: TGTGCCAGCTCGCCTCATCCGGGAGGAAACACCATATATTTT
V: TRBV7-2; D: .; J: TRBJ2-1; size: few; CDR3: CASSAGPSNEQFF; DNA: TGTGCCAGCAGCGCGGGACCCTCCAATGAGCAGTTCTTC
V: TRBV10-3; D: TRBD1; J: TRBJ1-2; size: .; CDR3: CAISVGTVDGYTF; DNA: TGTGCCATCTCCGTCGGGACAGTCGATGGCTACACCTTC
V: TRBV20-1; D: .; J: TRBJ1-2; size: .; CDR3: CSARAGSGVMGYTF; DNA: TGCAGTGCTAGAGCAGGCAGCGGGGTTATGGGTTACACCTTC
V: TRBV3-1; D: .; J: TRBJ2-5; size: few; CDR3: CASSQGQQGTQYF; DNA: TGTGCCAGCAGCCAAGGACAGCAGGGGACCCAGTACTTC
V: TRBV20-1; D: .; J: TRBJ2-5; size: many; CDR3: CSATGAQETQYF; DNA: TGCAGCGCTACAGGCGCTCAAGAGACCCAGTACTTC
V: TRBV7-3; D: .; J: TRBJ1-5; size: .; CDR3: CASSLERDLAQHF; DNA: TGTGCCAGCAGCTTAGAACGGGACCTTGCCCAGCATTTT
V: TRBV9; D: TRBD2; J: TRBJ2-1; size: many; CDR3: CASSGGSGGLGEQFF; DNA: TGTGCCAGCAGCGGGGGGAGCGGGGGTCTAGGTGAGCAGTTCTTC
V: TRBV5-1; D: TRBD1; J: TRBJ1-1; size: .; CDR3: CASSVGQPDEAFF; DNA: TGCGCCAGCAGCGTGGGACAGCCCGACGAAGCTTTCTTT
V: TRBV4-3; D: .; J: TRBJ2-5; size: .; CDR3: CASSRGERELREYQETQYF; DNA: TGCGCCAGCAGCCGGGGGGAACGGGAGTTGAGAGAGTACCAAGAGACCCAGTACTTC
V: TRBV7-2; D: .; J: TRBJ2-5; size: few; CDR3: CASSLDSTGLETQYF; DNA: TGTGCCAGCAGCTTAGATTCAACAGGGTTAGAGACCCAGTACTTC
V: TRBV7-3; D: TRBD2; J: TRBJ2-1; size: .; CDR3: CASSAVGTSGGTSYNEQFF; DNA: TGTGCCAGCAGCGCCGTCGGGACTAGCGGGGGAACATCCTACAATGAGCAGTTCTTC
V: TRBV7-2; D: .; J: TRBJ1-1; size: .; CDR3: CASSLVRELNTEAFF; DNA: TGTGCCAGCAGCTTAGTCCGGGAACTTAACACTGAAGCTTTCTTT
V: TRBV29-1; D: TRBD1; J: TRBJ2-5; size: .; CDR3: CSAPTGGGETQYF; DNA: TGCAGCGCTCCGACAGGGGGCGGTGAGACCCAGTACTTC
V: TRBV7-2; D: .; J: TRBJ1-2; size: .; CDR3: CASSGNGEYTF; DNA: TGTGCCAGCAGCGGAAACGGGGAATACACCTTC
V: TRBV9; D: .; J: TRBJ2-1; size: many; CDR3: CASSQTGTPAYNEQFF; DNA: TGTGCCAGCAGCCAAACGGGGACACCCGCCTACAATGAGCAGTTCTTC
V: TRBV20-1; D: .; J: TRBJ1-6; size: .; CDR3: CSARRRPGNSPLHF; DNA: TGCAGTGCTAGACGTCGGCCGGGGAATTCACCCCTCCACTTT
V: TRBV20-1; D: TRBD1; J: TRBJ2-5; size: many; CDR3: CSALYPGQGPKQYF; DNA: TGCAGTGCTCTTTACCCGGGACAGGGCCCTAAACAGTACTTC
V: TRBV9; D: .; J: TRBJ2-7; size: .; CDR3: CASSDTKRIRSYEQYF; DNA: TGTGCCAGCAGCGATACCAAGAGGATTCGGTCCTACGAGCAGTACTTC
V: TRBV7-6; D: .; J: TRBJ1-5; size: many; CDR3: CASSLEAGGNQPQHF; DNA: TGTGCCAGCAGTCTCGAAGCAGGGGGCAATCAGCCCCAGCATTTT